This T cell receptor (beta chain) was recovered during a study of graft-versus-host responses after intestinal transplantation. Overall study findings and caveats: GvH clones detected in recipient marrow included some appearing first in ileum or blood.

The study plated about 200,000 CFSE-labeled responders with about 200,000 irradiated, violet-dye-labeled stimulators. Sorting was performed after the reaction on proliferating CFSE-low CD3+CD4+ and CD3+CD8+ responders. The germline CDR1 and CDR2 sequences are MNHEY and SMNVEV (reference sequence). The germline V and J ends were trimmed by 0 bases and 0 bases, with 9 bases remaining between them. CDR3 length: 16 residues. Here immunoSEQ multiplex PCR was the method, and the copy in TCRdb shows in-frame clones only, minus some. The sample has about 23,000 clones; about 45% are singletons. The source was alloreactive CD8+ T cells from a mixed lymphocyte reaction culture, collected before transplantation. Stated subset: CFSE-low proliferating T cells sorted from roughly six-day pre-transplant mixed lymphocyte reaction (GvH or HvG direction). The clonotype was recovered from a human patient who was an organ donor for intestinal transplantation. The chain joins TRBV27 to TRBJ2-1; D not resolved. This CDR3 is CASSLSVVSSYNEQFF. CDR3 nucleotide sequence: TGTGCCAGCAGTTTATCTGTAGTGAGCTCCTACAATGAGCAGTTCTTC.